This TCR beta chain was recorded in a study of blood T cell repertoires in COVID-19 (dated by TCRdb to the early 2020s). In the study overall: Samples from collaborators originated in the United States, Italy and Spain and spanned both the acute and convalescent phases of COVID-19. A de-identified subject ID, COVID-19 status, age in years and sex were almost always included in the sample metadata. The repertoires were made available in a free public database intended to serve as a resource for research on the immune response to SARS-CoV-2. Where available, HLA class I and class II types were obtained from metadata supplied by the sample provider rather than from assay-based typing. The prospective study material was composed of cDNA or gDNA derived from T cells, B-cell-depleted T cells, or PBMCs. Deeply sampled blood TCRbeta repertoires from subjects exposed to, actively infected with, or recovered from COVID-19 were included in the dataset. Samples came from the ongoing ImmuneRACE study (first 160 participants) plus 1,254 subjects from 6 global collaborators. What the work shows at the level of the full study, not this receptor alone: Clinical and demographic metadata were provided uncurated, with the amount varying by source and participant.

TCRbeta CDR3 regions were amplified from genomic DNA using the immunoSEQ Assay, a bias-controlled multiplex PCR. As for the original processing: The number of nucleated cells in each sample was estimated from the amplification of reference gene primers within the assay. To quantify the absolute abundance of each unique TCRbeta CDR3 rearrangement, sequence reads were collapsed and filtered. For each sample, productive Simpson clonality was calculated by taking the square root of Simpson's diversity index across productive rearrangements. In its TCRdb copy, this immuneACCESS table keeps in-frame sequences only and misses some clones. Where compared with another copy, unresolved V genes explain less than half of these, and the others have no known cause. V and J calls and clone size follow that table, whereas D and trimming were derived from the DNA. This sample comprises more than 250,000 clones, 70% to 90% of them detected only once. The ten most abundant clones make up 5.5% to 6% of the sample.

To note about this clone: Its recognized antigen is unknown. Base quality data are lacking; no much larger clone is found one base away.

From the cysteine up to the phenylalanine, the CDR3 has a length of 13 residues. Solely the CDR3 DNA is kept, with 39 bases framed from the first base. The germline V gene (reference sequence) specifies LNHDA as CDR1 and SQIVND as CDR2. Trimming takes 8 bases from V and 3 bases from J, and the germline ends sit 13 bases apart. In the prospective study, participants were roughly 18 to 95 years old, resided in under 30 geographic areas of the United States, and were enrolled through a virtual design. In the prospective study, cohorts were assigned on the basis of participant-reported clinical history obtained from a screening survey and a study questionnaire. For ImmuneRACE Cohort 3, a participant was defined as recovered based on two consecutive negative NP/OP PCR tests, clearance by a healthcare professional, or resolution of symptoms. In the prospective study, mobile phlebotomists collected whole blood, serum and a nasopharyngeal or oropharyngeal swab from each participant. Prospective study participants could optionally give additional blood draws and questionnaires over an approximately 2-month period. Before DNA extraction, blood samples from the prospective study were shipped at room temperature or frozen.

This receptor was obtained from a woman aged 30 to 39 who had recovered from COVID-19. Recombination linked TRBV19 to TRBJ1-2; the D gene is perhaps TRBD1, from 5 matching bases. The sequenced sample was PBMCs or T cells enriched from blood (not recorded which). The sequenced DNA: TGTGCCAGTCTGGAGGGGCGGTACTATGGCTACACCTTC. It codes for CASLEGRYYGYTF.